The entry below describes one T cell receptor (beta chain). Its specificity is unknown. This sample was taken from a study of OX40 agonist ivuxolimab in advanced cancers. Across the study: Males comprised over 80% of the group, whose mean age was approximately 60 years (range 23 to 79).

Some clones are missing from TCRdb's copy, which holds only in-frame ones; the method was immunoSEQ multiplex PCR. This table holds 60,000 to 80,000 clones, roughly nine tenths found once. The germline gives CDR1 SGHRS, CDR2 YFSETQ. The CDR3 extends over 15 amino acids. V was cut by 0 bases and J by 7 bases, with 16 bases left in between. Regarding the study as a whole: Low normalized T-cell clonal expansion was additionally recorded for some nonresponders. At doses 0.1 to 3.0 mg/kg, CD4+ and CD8+ clones expanded.

The gene calls are TRBV5-1 and TRBJ1-2; D is uncertain. This clonotype was obtained from an adult with an advanced solid tumor such as melanoma, head and neck, liver or kidney cancer. The sample here was CD4+ or CD8+ T cells sorted from blood, taken in a trial of the OX40 agonist ivuxolimab. The CDR3 is CASSLEGISTSGYTF. Here the CDR3 DNA reads TGCGCCAGCAGCTTGGAGGGTATTTCGACGAGTGGCTACACCTTC.